The 2 T cell receptor beta chains reported below all come from one sample, sequenced in a study of shared clonotypes between healthy human individuals. The assay was immunoSEQ multiplex PCR, and TCRdb's table has in-frame clones only and misses some. The sample shows approximately 1,500,000 clones, 95% to 99% of them seen only once. The sample taken for sequencing was naive CD4+ T cells sorted from blood. Subset: CD45RA+ positively selected. The receptor source for this set is a man in his thirties or forties in good health.

This rearrangement joins TRBV18 to TRBJ1-2, with D perhaps TRBD1 (5 bases). This CDR3 has 16 amino acids. Per the germline V gene, CDR1 is KGHSH and CDR2 is LQKENI. The V end was cut by 1 base, the J end by 2 bases, with 14 bases between. The CDR3, as DNA: TGTGCCAGCTCACCACGGAACTCGGCAGGGAACTATGGCTACACCTTC. Translating it yields CASSPRNSAGNYGYTF. Using reference TRBV18 and TRBJ1-2 for the parts outside the CDR3, the full variable domain is NAGVMQNPRHLVRRRGQEARLRCSPMKGHSHVYWYRQLPEEGLKFMVYLQKENIIDESGMPKERFSAEFPKEGPSILRIQQVVRGDSAAYFCASSPRNSAGNYGYTFGSGTRLTVV.

The chain recombines TRBV7-2 with TRBJ2-1; D remains ambiguous. CDR3 length: 14 residues. V lost 3 bases, J lost 5 bases, and 11 bases lay in between. CDR1 and CDR2 (germline): SGHTA, FQGNSA. CDR3 in DNA: TGTGCCAGCAGCTTTGGCCCGGCACACAATGAGCAGTTCTTC. The encoded protein is CASSFGPAHNEQFF.